These 7 T cell receptor beta chains came from one sample sequenced in a study of shared clonotypes between healthy human individuals. Naive CD8 cells, CD45RO-negative and positively selected for CCR7, excluded terminally differentiated effector memory CD45RA+ cells. Using immunoSEQ multiplex PCR, the repertoire was profiled, and TCRdb retains in-frame clones only, with some absent. The sample records hundreds of thousands of clones, about 92% being singletons. Source material: naive CD8+ T cells sorted from blood. These receptors originate from a man younger than 45 in good health.

V is TRBV4-3 and J is TRBJ2-7; D gene ambiguous. CDR1 is LGHNA and CDR2 is YSLEER in the germline V gene. The CDR3 length is 13 residues. The V end lost 0 bases, the J end lost 5 bases, and 8 bases lay between the germline ends. CDR3 residues: CASSQDLGHEQYF. DNA for the CDR3: TGCGCCAGCAGCCAAGATCTTGGACACGAGCAGTACTTC.

The V and J genes are TRBV27 and TRBJ2-1; D assignment may be TRBD1 or TRBD2 (5 bases each). Germline values: CDR1 MNHEY, CDR2 SMNVEV (reference sequence). The V and J ends lost 8 bases and 6 bases respectively, with 20 bases between them. The CDR3 loop spans 15 amino acids. CDR3: CASRWGMAGPNEQFF. CDR3 DNA sequence: TGTGCCAGCCGCTGGGGGATGGCGGGCCCCAATGAGCAGTTCTTC.

This clone was recorded once. The chain combines TRBV5-1 with TRBJ2-7; D might be TRBD1 (6 bases). The CDR3 has 14 residues. The germline V gene encodes CDR1 SGHRS and CDR2 YFSETQ. Trimming pared 5 bases from V and 5 bases from J, leaving 17 bases between. The CDR3 DNA reads as TGCGCCAGCAGGGAATTGGACAGCCGCCACGAGCAGTACTTC. Protein sequence: CASRELDSRHEQYF. The full variable domain, with the rest looked up from reference TRBV5-1 and TRBJ2-7, is KAGVTQTPRYLIKTRGQQVTLSCSPISGHRSVSWYQQTPGQGLQFLFEYFSETQRNKGNFPGRFSGRQFSNSRSEMNVSTLELGDSALYLCASRELDSRHEQYFGPGTRLTVT.

The count of this clone is one. This sequence joins TRBV19 and TRBJ2-1; TRBD2 aligns across 12 bases. The V gene end was trimmed by 8 bases and the J gene end by 9 bases; junction bases not matched to a gene: 8. The CDR3 loop spans 14 amino acids. Germline assignment: CDR1 LNHDA and CDR2 SQIVND (reference sequence). The CDR3: CASWGLAGGTEQFF. In nucleotides, the CDR3 is TGTGCCAGTTGGGGCCTAGCGGGAGGGACTGAGCAGTTCTTC.

The chain links TRBV27 to TRBJ2-1; 7 nucleotides align to TRBD2. The CDR3 runs to 16 residues. Germline V gene sequence: CDR1 MNHEY, CDR2 SMNVEV (reference sequence). J lost 4 bases, V lost 5 bases, and 11 bases had no gene match. The CDR3: CASSLSGSSGYNEQFF. The CDR3 DNA sequence: TGTGCCAGCAGTCTTAGCGGGTCTAGTGGATACAATGAGCAGTTCTTC.

The chain couples TRBV18 to TRBJ1-5; D is possibly TRBD1 (6 bases). The V and J ends lost 2 bases and 7 bases respectively, with 15 bases between them. Germline V CDR1 and CDR2: KGHSH, LQKENI. This CDR3 region has 15 residues. This CDR3 is CASSPFFGGPQPQHF. The CDR3 region has the DNA TGTGCCAGCTCACCATTCTTTGGGGGGCCCCAGCCCCAGCATTTT.

The V gene is TRBV29-1, the J gene TRBJ1-1, with a tentative D call TRBD1 (6 bases). This CDR3 has 14 amino acids. The germline V and J ends were trimmed by 2 bases and 4 bases, with 14 bases remaining between them. Germline CDR1 is SQVTM and CDR2 is ANQGSEA. CDR3: CSVERRGDGTEAFF. The CDR3 DNA is TGCAGCGTTGAACGGAGGGGGGATGGCACTGAAGCTTTCTTT. Full variable domain (rest looked up from reference TRBV29-1 and TRBJ1-1): SAVISQKPSRDICQRGTSLTIQCQVDSQVTMMFWYRQQPGQSLTLIATANQGSEATYESGFVIDKFPISRPNLTFSTLTVSNMSPEDSSIYLCSVERRGDGTEAFFGQGTRLTVV.